This TCR beta chain was captured in a study of blood T cell repertoires in COVID-19. Across the whole study: The United States, Italy and Spain provided the acute and convalescent COVID-19 samples. T cells, B-cell-depleted T cells, or PBMCs provided the cDNA or gDNA that served as material.

In the source study's methods: It was from reference gene primer amplification that nucleated cell counts were estimated. The method was immunoSEQ multiplex PCR; TCRdb's version includes in-frame clones alone and lacks a portion of them. V, J and clone size are those of that table, while D and trimming were read from the DNA. The sample records about 160,000 clones, about three quarters being singletons. CDR1 is MNHEY, CDR2 SVGEGT, per germline. The CDR3 has 17 amino acids. Trimming cost V 2 bases and J 0 bases; bases outside gene matches: 4. This clone was counted between two and nine times. This TCR came from a man aged 55 to 69 with acute or convalescent COVID-19. The chain joins TRBV6-2 or TRBV6-3 to TRBJ2-4; 10 nucleotides align to TRBD2. The source material was peripheral blood. CDR3 sequence reads: CASSYGLAGVAKNIQYF. The CDR3 DNA sequence: TGTGCCAGCAGTTACGGGCTAGCGGGAGTAGCCAAAAACATTCAGTACTTC.